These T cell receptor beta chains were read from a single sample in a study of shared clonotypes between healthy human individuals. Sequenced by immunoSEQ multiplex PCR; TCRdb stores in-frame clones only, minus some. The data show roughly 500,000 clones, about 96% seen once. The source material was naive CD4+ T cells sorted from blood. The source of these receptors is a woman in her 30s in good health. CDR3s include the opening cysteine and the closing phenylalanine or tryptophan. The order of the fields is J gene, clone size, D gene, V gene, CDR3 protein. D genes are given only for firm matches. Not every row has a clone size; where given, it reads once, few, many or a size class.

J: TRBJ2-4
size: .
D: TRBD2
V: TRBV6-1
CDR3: CASSTTSGGIQYF

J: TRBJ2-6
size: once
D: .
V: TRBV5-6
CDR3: CATRTVSGANVLTF

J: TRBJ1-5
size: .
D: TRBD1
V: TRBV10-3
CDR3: CAINPDRYQPQHF

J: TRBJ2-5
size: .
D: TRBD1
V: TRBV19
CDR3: CASSITGGSETQYF

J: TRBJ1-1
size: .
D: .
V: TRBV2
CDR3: CASNKDPGVTEAFF

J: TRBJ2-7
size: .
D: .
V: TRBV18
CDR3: CASSQSYSNYEQYF

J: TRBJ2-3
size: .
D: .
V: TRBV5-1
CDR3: CASSPPIAHSTDTQYF

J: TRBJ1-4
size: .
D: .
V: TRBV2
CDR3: CASSEGLGGEEKLFF

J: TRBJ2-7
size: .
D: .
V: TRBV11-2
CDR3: CASSLAGPASYEQYF

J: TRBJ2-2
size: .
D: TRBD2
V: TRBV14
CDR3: CASSQRGLAVTGELFF

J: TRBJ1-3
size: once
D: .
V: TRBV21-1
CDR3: CAFDRVGNTIYF

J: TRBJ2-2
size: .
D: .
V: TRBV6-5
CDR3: CASRRNYKNTGELFF

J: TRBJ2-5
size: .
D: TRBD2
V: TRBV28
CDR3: CASTTGTSGKETQYF

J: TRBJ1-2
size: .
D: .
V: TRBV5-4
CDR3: CASSFFIWDNNYGYTF

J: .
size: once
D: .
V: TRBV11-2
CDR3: CASSLRPSSYEQYF

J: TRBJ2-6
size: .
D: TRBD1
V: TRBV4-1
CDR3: CASSQGTGGLRGANVLTF

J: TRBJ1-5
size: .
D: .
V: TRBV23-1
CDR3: CASSRPSGACQPQHF

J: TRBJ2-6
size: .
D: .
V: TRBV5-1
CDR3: CASSLPFTSGANVLTF

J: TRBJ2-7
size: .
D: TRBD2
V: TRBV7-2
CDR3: CASSLGRLAGGPGQYF

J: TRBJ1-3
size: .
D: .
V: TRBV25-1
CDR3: CASSEIGVSGNTIYF

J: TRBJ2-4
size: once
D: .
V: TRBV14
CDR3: CASSHGPTGWLGDIQYF

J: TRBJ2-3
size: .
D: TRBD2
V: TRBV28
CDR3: CASSPLAGSTDTQYF

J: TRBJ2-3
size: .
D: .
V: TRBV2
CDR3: CASTWTSATDTQYF

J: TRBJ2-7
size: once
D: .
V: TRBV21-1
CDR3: CASSTTGRGEQYF

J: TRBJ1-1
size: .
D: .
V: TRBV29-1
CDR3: CSVRQAAEAFF

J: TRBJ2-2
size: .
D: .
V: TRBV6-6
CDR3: CASSRNPGQSTGELFF